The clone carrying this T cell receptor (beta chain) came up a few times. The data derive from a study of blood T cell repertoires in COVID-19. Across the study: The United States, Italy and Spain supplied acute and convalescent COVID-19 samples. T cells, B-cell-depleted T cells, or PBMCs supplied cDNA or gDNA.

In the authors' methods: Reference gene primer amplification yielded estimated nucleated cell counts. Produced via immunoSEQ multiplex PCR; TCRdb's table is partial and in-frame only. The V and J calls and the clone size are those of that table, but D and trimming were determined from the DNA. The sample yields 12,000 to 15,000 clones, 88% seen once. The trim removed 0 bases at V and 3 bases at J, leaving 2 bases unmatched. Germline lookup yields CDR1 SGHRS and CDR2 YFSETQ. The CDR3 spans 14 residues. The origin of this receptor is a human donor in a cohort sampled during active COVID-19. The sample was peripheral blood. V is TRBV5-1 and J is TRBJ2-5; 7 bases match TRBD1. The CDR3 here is CASSLGGTEETQYF. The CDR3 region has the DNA TGCGCCAGCAGCTTGGGTGGGACAGAAGAGACCCAGTACTTC. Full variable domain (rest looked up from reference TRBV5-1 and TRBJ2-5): KAGVTQTPRYLIKTRGQQVTLSCSPISGHRSVSWYQQTPGQGLQFLFEYFSETQRNKGNFPGRFSGRQFSNSRSEMNVSTLELGDSALYLCASSLGGTEETQYFGPGTRLLVL.